These T cell receptor beta chains were read from a single sample in a study of blood T cell repertoires in COVID-19. Data came from immunoSEQ multiplex PCR; TCRdb stores just in-frame clones and leaves some out. The data show approximately 300,000 clones, over 75% seen once. Sequencing was carried out using peripheral blood. These receptors came from a young woman with COVID-19, enrolled during active disease. Each CDR3 is given with its conserved first and last residue. Fields, in order: CDR3 length, V gene, J gene, D gene, clone size, CDR3 protein, CDR3 DNA. D genes are given only for firm matches. Part of the rows lack a size; the others show once, few, many or a class for expanded clones.

len: 16
v_gene: TRBV11-2
j_gene: TRBJ1-6
d_gene: TRBD1
abundance: .
CDR3aa: CASSKSVARGTSPLHF
CDR3nt: TGTGCCAGCAGCAAGAGTGTCGCCAGGGGGACCTCACCCCTCCACTTT

len: 16
v_gene: TRBV28
j_gene: TRBJ1-5
d_gene: TRBD1
abundance: .
CDR3aa: CASRPRGPRGRQPQHF
CDR3nt: TGTGCCAGCAGGCCCCGCGGGCCCAGGGGGCGTCAGCCCCAGCATTTT

len: 15
v_gene: TRBV19
j_gene: TRBJ1-4
d_gene: .
abundance: .
CDR3aa: CASSIDSQGNEKLFF
CDR3nt: TGTGCCAGTAGTATAGATTCACAGGGAAATGAAAAACTGTTTTTT

len: 18
v_gene: TRBV2
j_gene: TRBJ2-3
d_gene: TRBD1
abundance: .
CDR3aa: CASSAPGTGLSSTDTQYF
CDR3nt: TGTGCCAGCAGTGCCCCCGGGACAGGGCTCTCTAGCACAGATACGCAGTATTTT

len: 14
v_gene: TRBV7-8
j_gene: TRBJ1-5
d_gene: .
abundance: once
CDR3aa: CASSLRPGGVPQHF
CDR3nt: TGTGCCAGCAGCCTCAGGCCGGGAGGGGTGCCCCAGCATTTT

len: 15
v_gene: TRBV10-3
j_gene: TRBJ2-2
d_gene: TRBD2
abundance: .
CDR3aa: CAIRGTSENTGELFF
CDR3nt: TGTGCCATCAGAGGGACTAGCGAGAACACCGGGGAGCTGTTTTTT

len: 14
v_gene: TRBV5-4
j_gene: TRBJ2-7
d_gene: .
abundance: .
CDR3aa: CASSFPSVSYEQYF
CDR3nt: TGTGCCAGCAGCTTCCCTAGTGTGTCCTACGAGCAGTACTTC

len: 15
v_gene: TRBV7-8
j_gene: TRBJ2-7
d_gene: TRBD2
abundance: .
CDR3aa: CASSRLAGVAYEQYF
CDR3nt: TGTGCCAGCAGCCGCCTAGCGGGAGTTGCCTACGAGCAGTACTTC

len: 14
v_gene: TRBV30
j_gene: TRBJ1-4
d_gene: TRBD1
abundance: .
CDR3aa: CAWSAGTGEEKLFF
CDR3nt: TGTGCCTGGAGCGCCGGGACAGGGGAAGAAAAACTGTTTTTT

len: 15
v_gene: TRBV6-2/TRBV6-3
j_gene: TRBJ2-4
d_gene: TRBD2
abundance: .
CDR3aa: CASSYIAGAMDIQYF
CDR3nt: TGTGCCAGCAGTTATATAGCGGGAGCAATGGACATTCAGTACTTC

len: 16
v_gene: TRBV18
j_gene: TRBJ1-5
d_gene: .
abundance: once
CDR3aa: CASSPRGLDLHQPQHF
CDR3nt: TGTGCCAGCTCACCACGGGGACTAGACCTCCATCAGCCCCAGCATTTT

len: 13
v_gene: TRBV2
j_gene: TRBJ1-2
d_gene: .
abundance: .
CDR3aa: CASSLVTGYGYTF
CDR3nt: TGTGCCAGCAGTCTGGTAACAGGGTATGGCTACACCTTC

len: 11
v_gene: TRBV24-1
j_gene: TRBJ1-2
d_gene: .
abundance: .
CDR3aa: CATSDGYGYTF
CDR3nt: TGTGCCACCAGTGACGGCTATGGCTACACCTTC

len: 16
v_gene: TRBV3-1/TRBV3-2
j_gene: TRBJ2-2
d_gene: TRBD1
abundance: .
CDR3aa: CASSGTGGWNTGELFF
CDR3nt: TGTGCCAGCAGCGGAACAGGGGGATGGAACACCGGGGAGCTGTTTTTT

len: 16
v_gene: TRBV5-8
j_gene: TRBJ2-1
d_gene: TRBD2
abundance: few
CDR3aa: CASSLLGAGVLNEQFF
CDR3nt: TGTGCCAGCAGCTTGCTTGGAGCGGGAGTTCTTAATGAGCAGTTCTTC

len: 15
v_gene: TRBV11-2
j_gene: TRBJ2-7
d_gene: .
abundance: once
CDR3aa: CASSPSGRAPYEQYF
CDR3nt: TGTGCCAGCAGCCCAAGCGGGCGGGCCCCCTACGAGCAGTACTTC

len: 12
v_gene: TRBV6-1
j_gene: TRBJ2-5
d_gene: .
abundance: .
CDR3aa: CASSEEGETQYF
CDR3nt: TGTGCCAGCAGTGAAGAGGGGGAGACCCAGTACTTC